This TCR beta chain comes out of a study of blood T cell repertoires in COVID-19. In the study overall: COVID-19 samples collected from the United States, Italy and Spain covered acute and convalescent phases. Sample material is recorded as cDNA or gDNA derived from T cells, B-cell-depleted T cells, or PBMCs.

V gave up 0 bases and J gave up 0 bases, with 10 bases separating them. Per the germline V gene, CDR1 is SGDLS and CDR2 is YYNGEE. This CDR3 has 16 amino acids. In the original analysis: By means of reference gene primer amplification, nucleated cell counts were estimated. Data came from immunoSEQ multiplex PCR; TCRdb stores just in-frame clones and leaves some out. The DNA was the basis for D and trimming; V, J and clone size are from that table. The table lists about 15,000 clones, roughly 70% of them singletons, with roughly 13% in the top ten. This receptor was identified in a man aged 55 to 69 with acute or convalescent COVID-19. The sequenced sample was peripheral blood. The rearrangement uses TRBV9 and TRBJ1-3; D is ambiguous. CDR3 nucleotide sequence: TGTGCCAGCAGCGTAGCGGCGGTTTACTCTGGAAACACCATATATTTT. Translating it yields CASSVAAVYSGNTIYF. The full variable domain, in which reference TRBV9 and TRBJ1-3 provide the parts outside the CDR3, is DSGVTQTPKHLITATGQRVTLRCSPRSGDLSVYWYQQSLDQGLQFLIQYYNGEERAKGNILERFSAQQFPDLHSELNLSSLELGDSALYFCASSVAAVYSGNTIYFGEGSWLTVV.